The next 20 T cell receptor beta chains were all read from a single sample in a study of response to subunit inactivated influenza vaccine. In TCRdb, the RT-PCR reads were re-called with MiXCR into one record per CDR3 protein. The sample holds more than 250,000 distinct CDR3 sequences, 21% seen once. The sequencing used PBMCs from blood, collected approximately 20 months after vaccination. The source of these receptors is a man aged 45-69 years who received an inactivated influenza vaccine.

The V and J genes are TRBV10-1 and TRBJ1-3; D call uncertain. Deletions cut 10 bases from V and 3 bases from J, with 10 bases between. This CDR3 is built from 12 residues. Germline V gene data show CDR1 as WNHNN and CDR2 as SYGVQD (reference sequence). This CDR3 reads CAKREIGNTIYF. CDR3 sequence (DNA): TGCGCCAAGAGGGAGATTGGAAACACCATATATTTT.

The genes are TRBV5-1 and TRBJ2-3; 7 bases map to TRBD1. V was clipped by 4 bases and J by 2 bases; unmatched bases: 7. Germline V gene data show CDR1 as SGHRS and CDR2 as YFSETQ. The CDR3 is 15 amino acids. The CDR3 here is CASSLTGTDTDTQYF. In DNA, the CDR3 is TGCGCCAGCAGCCTAACCGGGACAGACACAGATACGCAGTATTTT.

This clonotype showed up many times. DNA of the CDR3: TGTGCCAGCAGTGAGGGACAGGGGATGGGCGGCTACACCTTC. Translated, it gives CASSEGQGMGGYTF. The chain employs TRBV6-1 and TRBJ1-2, with TRBD1 matching over 10 bases. With V trimmed by 3 bases and J by 8 bases, 6 bases remained unmatched. Looked up from germline, CDR1 is MNHNS and CDR2 is SASEGT. The length of the CDR3 is 14 residues.

This clonotype was recorded at least ten times. The chain couples TRBV12-3 or TRBV12-4 to TRBJ1-1; the D is unclear. The CDR3 loop spans 13 amino acids. V lost 3 bases to trimming and J lost 4 bases, with 9 bases between them. The CDR3 reads CASSFSEGTEAFF. CDR3 in DNA: TGTGCCAGCAGTTTTTCGGAGGGCACTGAAGCTTTCTTT.

For this clonotype: The junction shows a germline mismatch at one end, possibly a read error. V and J are TRBV10-3 and TRBJ1-2, with D possibly being TRBD1 (5 bases). Germline V CDR1 and CDR2: ENHRY, SYGVKD. The CDR3 has 19 amino acids. For the CDR3, the DNA is TGTGCCATCAGTGAGTGGCAGGGATCCACCAACCATCCTAACTATGGCTTCACCTTC. This gives the protein CAISEWQGSTNHPNYGFTF.

This clonotype was seen more than once but under ten times. The chain employs TRBV4-3 and TRBJ2-1, with 9 bases matching TRBD1. The V segment lost 0 bases and the J segment 8 bases; nucleotides outside the gene matches: 5. Per germline, CDR1 LGHNA and CDR2 YSLEER. The CDR3 has 15 amino acids. CDR3 sequence: CASSQDWTGVDEQFF. In DNA form, the CDR3 reads TGCGCCAGCAGCCAAGACTGGACAGGGGTCGATGAGCAGTTCTTC.

This clonotype showed up just a few times. The gene calls are TRBV4-1 and TRBJ2-2; possible D gene TRBD2, 5 bases. V was cut by 3 bases and J by 1 base, with 15 bases left in between. The germline V gene has CDR1 MGHRA and CDR2 YSYEKL. CDR3 size: 17 residues. The CDR3 here is CASSHALRRKNTGELFF. The CDR3 DNA sequence: TGCGCCAGCAGCCATGCTTTGAGGAGGAAGAACACCGGGGAGCTGTTTTTT.

The V and J genes are TRBV2 and TRBJ2-1; D remains unclear. The V end lost 5 bases, the J end lost 3 bases, and 14 bases lay between the germline ends. This CDR3 spans 15 amino acids. In germline, CDR1 is SNHLY, CDR2 FYNNEI. CDR3 amino acids: CASSRRQPIYNEQFF. CDR3 bases: TGTGCCAGCAGTCGACGGCAGCCAATCTACAATGAGCAGTTCTTC.

This clonotype was found a few times. V usage is TRBV6-6 and J usage is TRBJ1-2; 7 positions match TRBD1. CDR3 length equals 13 residues. The germline V gene encodes CDR1 MNHNY and CDR2 SVGAGI (reference sequence). J lost 4 bases, V lost 6 bases, and 5 bases had no gene match. The CDR3 protein is CASSYDRVYGYTF. The CDR3 nucleotides read TGTGCCAGCAGCTATGACAGGGTCTATGGCTACACCTTC.

V usage is TRBV7-3 and J usage is TRBJ2-5; possibly TRBD1 for D (5 bases). V was trimmed by 2 bases and J by 5 bases, leaving 9 bases between them. The CDR3 extends over 13 amino acids. Per germline, CDR1 SGHTA and CDR2 FQGTGA. In DNA, the CDR3 is TGTGCCAGCAGCTTAGGCAGGGTGGAGACCCAGTACTTC. Amino acid sequence: CASSLGRVETQYF.

This clonotype was seen many times. V and J are TRBV6-5 and TRBJ1-2; D gene ambiguous. Germline V gene lookup returns CDR1 MNHEY and CDR2 SVGAGI. V was shortened by 4 bases and J by 5 bases, with 14 bases between the two germline ends. CDR3 length: 14 residues. CDR3 nucleotides: TGTGCCAGCAGTTCCCTTATTTCGTCGTATGGCTACACCTTC. Translation: CASSSLISSYGYTF.

This sequence joins TRBV20-1 and TRBJ2-7, with 11 bases aligning to TRBD2. The junction had 2 bases not matched to a gene; V was cut back by 1 base and J by 0 bases. The CDR3 consists of 15 residues. From germline, CDR1 is DFQATT and CDR2 SNEGSKA (reference sequence). The CDR3 here is CSARVGLAGSYEQYF. CDR3 nucleotides: TGCAGTGCTAGAGTCGGACTAGCGGGCTCCTACGAGCAGTACTTC.

This clonotype was picked up many times. This chain joins TRBV5-1 and TRBJ1-6; tentatively, D is TRBD1 (5 bases). V was shortened by 0 bases and J by 10 bases, with 11 bases between the two germline ends. CDR3 length: 14 amino acids. Germline assignment: CDR1 SGHRS and CDR2 YFSETQ. CDR3 DNA sequence: TGCGCCAGCAGCTTGGCAGGGTTAGACTCACCCCTCCACTTT. As protein: CASSLAGLDSPLHF.

The V call is TRBV29-1, the J call TRBJ2-7; D is undetermined. Germline V CDR1 and CDR2: SQVTM, ANQGSEA. Trimming left V 1 base short and J 0 bases short, with 4 bases between. CDR3 length: 12 amino acids. The CDR3 loop is CSVEVNSYEQYF. In DNA, the CDR3 is TGCAGCGTTGAAGTCAACTCCTACGAGCAGTACTTC.

The table lists this clonotype with a few counts. The V call is TRBV6-1, the J call TRBJ1-5, with 9 bases lining up with TRBD1. Germline V CDR1 and CDR2: MNHNS, SASEGT. This CDR3 comprises 15 residues. V dropped 7 bases and J dropped 6; count of bases not matched to a gene: 10. The CDR3 DNA is TGTGCCAGCAAGACACAGGGGGCGCGGAGTCAGCCCCAGCATTTT. It yields the protein CASKTQGARSQPQHF.

This clonotype was picked up a small number of times. This sequence joins TRBV19 and TRBJ2-7, with 7 nucleotides matching TRBD1. Germline V lookup: CDR1 LNHDA, CDR2 SQIVND (reference sequence). V lost 6 bases, J lost 3 bases, and 14 bases stayed unmatched. The CDR3 is 16 residues long. CDR3 in amino acids: CASSASSGGNYYEQYF. CDR3 in DNA: TGTGCCAGTAGCGCATCGTCAGGGGGAAACTACTACGAGCAGTACTTC.

This clonotype has at least ten counts. The J gene is TRBJ1-6, the V gene TRBV4-1, with 8 positions matching TRBD1. Trimming removed 1 base from V and 7 bases from J; junction bases left unmatched: 3. This CDR3 is built from 15 residues. In germline, CDR1 is MGHRA, CDR2 YSYEKL. The CDR3 sequence: CASSQAWTGNSPLHF. The CDR3 DNA follows: TGCGCCAGCAGCCAAGCATGGACAGGGAATTCACCCCTCCACTTT.

CDR3 residues: CASGWAGNTEAFF. The CDR3 region has the DNA TGTGCCAGCGGCTGGGCAGGGAACACTGAAGCTTTCTTT. The V call is TRBV19, the J call TRBJ1-1; D remains ambiguous. Germline V CDR1 and CDR2: LNHDA, SQIVND (reference sequence). The CDR3 contains 13 residues. V was cut by 9 bases and J by 1 base, with 12 bases left in between.

This clonotype was seen only a few times. The chain uses TRBV5-1 and TRBJ1-4; D is unresolved. The germline V and J ends were trimmed by 0 bases and 0 bases, with 12 bases remaining between them. The CDR3 is 17 amino acids. CDR1 and CDR2 (germline): SGHRS, YFSETQ. CDR3 region: CASSLVPVAATNEKLFF. The CDR3 coding sequence is TGCGCCAGCAGCTTGGTCCCAGTAGCAGCAACTAATGAAAAACTGTTTTTT.

The chain has TRBV3-1 and TRBJ2-7; D is uncertain. The CDR3 length is 14 residues. Per germline, CDR1 LGHDT and CDR2 YNNKEL (reference sequence). V lost 0 bases, J lost 1 base, and 7 bases lay in between. The CDR3 loop is CASSQEIESYEQYF. The CDR3 nucleotides are TGTGCCAGCAGCCAAGAGATAGAGTCCTACGAGCAGTACTTC.